The clone carrying this TCR beta chain has at least ten counts. The antigen remains undetermined. These data belong to a study of blood T cells in healthy people across ages. With a J-beta primer mix and a sample-barcoded 5' primer, a second PCR ran roughly 6 to 12 cycles. TCRdb fed the 5' RACE reads into MiXCR, producing one record per CDR3 protein. This sample carries approximately 810,000 distinct CDR3 sequences, 25% to 35% of them seen once, and the ten largest clones take 17%. Caucasian individuals from Russia who were healthy and aged about 6 to 95 acted as donors. The study, taken as a whole, reports: Roughly linearly, TCR beta diversity per million T cells fell as age increased.

Germline V gives CDR1 MNHEY, CDR2 SMNVEV (reference sequence). CDR3 length: 14 residues. The germline V and J ends were trimmed by 2 bases and 7 bases, with 14 bases remaining between them. Sequences were obtained from blood. This TCR was recovered from a woman aged 80 or over in good health. V gene TRBV27 combines with J gene TRBJ2-5; D remains unclear. In DNA, the CDR3 is TGTGCCAGCAGTTTACATGTACCTCCATGGACCCAGTACTTC. Translating it yields CASSLHVPPWTQYF.